Listed below are T cell receptor beta chains from one sample, sequenced in a study of Graves' ophthalmopathy and Graves' hyperthyroidism. TCRdb processed the multiplex PCR reads anew with MiXCR; each CDR3 protein has one entry. Of 600,000 to 650,000 distinct CDR3 sequences in the sample, over 20% are singletons; the top ten hold roughly 6.9%. Sequenced material: peripheral blood. The receptors were sampled from a young woman with stable Graves' hyperthyroidism. Some clones in this sample may be carry-over from other donors' samples. The CDR3 runs from the conserved cysteine through the conserved F or W. A D gene is named only where the DNA matches it firmly. Expanded clones get a size class; other rows say once, few or many, or leave the size out.

CDR3 | DNA | J | size | D | V
CSAEYRGETQYF | TGCAGTGCTGAGTATAGGGGGGAGACCCAGTACTTC | TRBJ2-5 | many | NA | TRBV20-1
CASSLRVGAGELFF | TGTGCCAGCAGCTTGCGGGTTGGGGCCGGGGAGCTGTTTTTT | TRBJ2-2 | few | NA | TRBV5-6
CASGLPAGYTF | TGTGCCAGCGGCCTCCCCGCAGGCTACACCTTC | TRBJ1-2 | few | NA | TRBV19
CASSEAQGFNEQYF | TGTGCCAGCAGTGAAGCCCAGGGTTTCAACGAGCAGTACTTC | TRBJ2-7 | many | NA | TRBV6-1
CASSPPLAGQGTGELFF | TGTGCCAGCAGTCCCCCGTTGGCGGGCCAGGGCACCGGGGAGCTGTTTTTT | TRBJ2-2 | NA | NA | TRBV12-3/TRBV12-4
CSAAQGTLVTEAFF | TGCAGTGCTGCACAGGGGACGTTGGTCACTGAAGCTTTCTTT | TRBJ1-1 | many | TRBD1 | TRBV20-1
CASSKAFYEQYF | TGTGCCAGCAGCAAGGCCTTCTACGAGCAGTACTTC | TRBJ2-7 | few | NA | TRBV12-3/TRBV12-4
CASHGTGYNQPQHF | TGTGCCAGTCACGGGACAGGGTATAATCAGCCCCAGCATTTT | TRBJ1-5 | many | TRBD1 | TRBV19
CASSPRRGPETQYF | TGTGCCAGCAGCCCCAGGAGAGGACCCGAGACCCAGTACTTC | TRBJ2-5 | many | NA | TRBV7-3
CASSLRTNYEQYF | TGTGCCAGCAGCTTAAGGACAAACTACGAGCAGTACTTC | TRBJ2-7 | many | NA | TRBV11-3
CATSRETASRETQYF | TGTGCCACCAGCAGAGAGACAGCCTCCCGGGAGACCCAGTACTTC | TRBJ2-5 | NA | NA | TRBV15
CASSEGTAYGYTF | TGTGCCAGCAGTGAAGGGACAGCTTATGGCTACACCTTC | TRBJ1-2 | many | NA | TRBV6-1
CSARETGETQYF | TGCAGTGCTAGGGAAACAGGAGAGACCCAGTACTTC | TRBJ2-5 | many | NA | TRBV20-1
CATTGQGGVNQPQHF | TGTGCCACCACGGGACAGGGAGGGGTAAATCAGCCCCAGCATTTT | TRBJ1-5 | few | TRBD1 | TRBV10-3
CASSQLYQLAKGEQYF | TGCGCCAGCAGCCAACTCTATCAGTTAGCGAAGGGCGAGCAGTACTTC | TRBJ2-7 | few | NA | TRBV4-1
CASSWLAKNIQYF | TGTGCCAGCAGTTGGTTAGCCAAAAACATTCAGTACTTC | TRBJ2-4 | few | NA | TRBV6-5
CASSWGQGEHEQYF | TGTGCCAGCAGTTGGGGACAGGGTGAGCACGAGCAGTACTTC | TRBJ2-7 | many | TRBD1 | TRBV27
CASSPLPGQGAGETQYF | TGTGCCAGCAGCCCTCTCCCGGGACAGGGGGCTGGTGAGACCCAGTACTTC | TRBJ2-5 | many | TRBD1 | TRBV28
CSVERQDQETQYF | TGCAGCGTTGAACGGCAGGACCAAGAGACCCAGTACTTC | TRBJ2-5 | many | NA | TRBV29-1
CASSLSQSNYGYTF | TGTGCCAGCAGCTTATCGCAGTCTAACTATGGCTACACCTTC | TRBJ1-2 | many | NA | TRBV7-2
CAWTRREKTEAFF | TGTGCCTGGACTAGGAGGGAGAAGACTGAAGCTTTCTTT | TRBJ1-1 | many | NA | TRBV30
CASSAGTNLYEQYF | TGTGCCAGCAGCGCCGGGACCAACCTCTACGAGCAGTACTTC | TRBJ2-7 | once | NA | TRBV11-2
CASSQATERTYEQYF | TGCGCCAGCAGCCAAGCGACAGAGCGGACCTACGAGCAGTACTTC | TRBJ2-7 | NA | NA | TRBV4-1
CASTNDRGGSYEQYF | TGTGCCAGCACTAATGACAGGGGCGGATCCTACGAGCAGTACTTC | TRBJ2-7 | many | TRBD1 | TRBV6-1
CASRLQFNQPQHF | TGTGCCAGCAGGTTACAGTTCAATCAGCCCCAGCATTTT | TRBJ1-5 | NA | NA | TRBV6-5
CATSDPGQDNTGELFF | TGTGCCACCAGTGACCCGGGACAGGACAACACCGGGGAGCTGTTTTTT | TRBJ2-2 | few | TRBD1 | TRBV24-1
CASSESGRSNQPQHF | TGTGCCAGCAGTGAAAGCGGTCGTAGCAATCAGCCCCAGCATTTT | TRBJ1-5 | NA | NA | TRBV6-1
CSAPNPRGSNTEAFF | TGCAGTGCCCCAAACCCGAGGGGCTCTAACACTGAAGCTTTCTTT | TRBJ1-1 | many | NA | TRBV20-1
CASSQDSPGSSYEQYF | TGTGCCAGCAGCCAAGATAGTCCAGGAAGCTCCTACGAGCAGTACTTC | TRBJ2-7 | NA | NA | TRBV4-2
CASSQTGTAGGAFF | TGTGCCAGCAGCCAGACTGGGACCGCTGGGGGGGCTTTCTTT | TRBJ1-1 | many | NA | TRBV12-3/TRBV12-4
CASSPRAYMNTEAFF | TGTGCCAGCAGTCCAAGGGCATACATGAACACTGAAGCTTTCTTT | TRBJ1-1 | once | NA | TRBV12-3/TRBV12-4
CASSPGTHYTGELFF | TGTGCCAGCAGTCCCGGGACCCACTACACCGGGGAGCTGTTTTTT | TRBJ2-2 | NA | NA | TRBV27
CASSPRRDGELFF | TGTGCCAGCAGCCCCCGTCGTGACGGGGAGCTGTTTTTT | TRBJ2-2 | many | NA | TRBV7-2
CASLVGTGDRETQYF | TGTGCCAGTTTAGTCGGGACAGGGGATCGGGAGACCCAGTACTTC | TRBJ2-5 | many | TRBD1 | TRBV25-1
CASSSNRGTFNEAFF | TGTGCCAGCAGCTCGAACAGGGGAACGTTTAATGAAGCTTTCTTT | TRBJ1-1 | NA | TRBD1 | TRBV13
CASSFKGVENQPQHF | TGTGCCAGCAGTTTTAAGGGGGTAGAGAATCAGCCCCAGCATTTT | TRBJ1-5 | NA | NA | TRBV12-3/TRBV12-4
CASSDTPGGSYEQYF | TGTGCCAGCAGTGATACTCCGGGCGGCTCCTACGAGCAGTACTTC | TRBJ2-7 | many | NA | TRBV6-1
CASNQMGTGNTEAFF | TGTGCCAGCAACCAAATGGGGACAGGGAACACTGAAGCTTTCTTT | TRBJ1-1 | NA | TRBD1 | TRBV3-1
CASSLIGVGIDGYTF | TGTGCCAGCAGTTTAATAGGGGTCGGGATTGATGGCTACACCTTC | TRBJ1-2 | many | NA | TRBV12-3/TRBV12-4
CATSDLDRDTGELFF | TGTGCCACCAGTGATTTGGACAGGGACACCGGGGAGCTGTTTTTT | TRBJ2-2 | NA | TRBD1 | TRBV24-1
CASNPREWVGGYEQYF | TGTGCCAGCAATCCCAGGGAGTGGGTTGGAGGCTACGAGCAGTACTTC | TRBJ2-7 | NA | NA | TRBV6-4
CSAMGLAVVYEQYF | TGCAGTGCTATGGGACTAGCGGTCGTCTACGAGCAGTACTTC | TRBJ2-7 | many | TRBD2 | TRBV20-1
CASSESGDPRNTIYF | TGCGCCAGCAGTGAGTCGGGGGACCCCAGAAACACCATATATTTT | TRBJ1-3 | many | NA | TRBV10-1
CASSFGNSNQPQHF | TGTGCCAGCAGCTTTGGAAATAGCAATCAGCCCCAGCATTTT | TRBJ1-5 | many | NA | TRBV7-2
CASSQGQGKPQHF | TGTGCCAGCAGCCAAGGACAGGGCAAACCCCAGCATTTT | TRBJ1-5 | few | TRBD1 | TRBV3-1
CSAKDRGMYIKYF | TGCAGTGCTAAAGACAGGGGGATGTACATTAAGTACTTC | TRBJ2-4 | NA | TRBD1 | TRBV20-1
CATNVGAHTEAFF | TGTGCCACTAACGTCGGGGCGCACACTGAAGCTTTCTTT | TRBJ1-1 | NA | NA | TRBV19
CASSPRGGIAYEQYF | TGTGCCAGCAGCCCCCGCGGGGGAATAGCCTACGAGCAGTACTTC | TRBJ2-7 | many | TRBD2 | TRBV9
CASSLPGQNSYEQYF | TGTGCCAGCAGCTTACCTGGGCAAAACTCCTACGAGCAGTACTTC | TRBJ2-7 | many | NA | TRBV11-2
CSARLAQTETQYF | TGCAGTGCTAGACTAGCTCAGACGGAGACCCAGTACTTC | TRBJ2-5 | few | NA | TRBV20-1
CATRRDRAGNTIYF | TGTGCCACCAGGAGAGACAGGGCCGGAAACACCATATATTTT | TRBJ1-3 | NA | TRBD1 | TRBV15
CASSEEWDTEAFF | TGTGCCAGCAGTGAGGAATGGGACACTGAAGCTTTCTTT | TRBJ1-1 | many | NA | TRBV2
CSASPPRGGGANEQYF | TGCAGTGCTAGCCCCCCTAGGGGCGGGGGGGCGAACGAGCAGTACTTC | TRBJ2-7 | few | TRBD2 | TRBV20-1
CSADKNLYEQYF | TGCAGTGCTGACAAAAATCTATACGAGCAGTACTTC | TRBJ2-7 | few | NA | TRBV20-1
CASSPNPGTESGANVLTF | TGTGCCAGCAGTCCAAATCCTGGGACTGAGTCTGGGGCCAACGTCCTGACTTTC | TRBJ2-6 | NA | NA | TRBV28